This record covers a single T cell receptor beta chain. The data belong to a study of cytomegalovirus exposure and HLA in healthy donors. Amplification used 60 Vbeta primers and 13 Jbeta primers. Using immunoSEQ multiplex PCR, the repertoire was profiled, and TCRdb retains in-frame clones only, with some absent. This table has 150,000 to 200,000 clones, roughly two thirds appearing once. The CDR3 spans 14 residues. V dropped 6 bases and J dropped 5; count of bases not matched to a gene: 8. CDR1 is MNHEY and CDR2 is SVGAGI in the germline V gene. This clonotype was sampled from a middle-aged woman in good health and CMV-seropositive. Sequenced: PBMCs. The chain couples TRBV6-5 to TRBJ1-2, with TRBD1 identical over 8 bases. CDR3 amino acids: CASRGPGTGYGYTF. Here the CDR3 DNA reads TGTGCCAGCAGGGGTCCCGGGACAGGTTATGGCTACACCTTC.